This TCR beta chain was sequenced in a study of graft-versus-host responses after intestinal transplantation. About the research overall: Multivisceral, liver-intestinal, or isolated intestinal grafts went to recipients. Induction with anti-thymocyte globulin, then tacrolimus and steroids for roughly 3 years, was given to all recipients.

The CDR3 extends over 15 amino acids. V was clipped by 6 bases and J by 5 bases; unmatched bases: 2. Looked up from germline, CDR1 is KGHSH and CDR2 is LQKENI. A remark on this clone: The target antigen is unknown. Other DNA sequences in the same sample also yield this CDR3.

Only in-frame clones appear in the TCRdb table, and some are missing; sequencing was by immunoSEQ multiplex PCR. The sample includes about 100,000 clones, over 80% of them seen just once. Study outcomes and limitations: In patients with graft-donor T cell macrochimerism, allograft graft-versus-host to host-versus-graft clonal ratios were high. Recipient marrow held GvH clones, some first seen in ileum or blood.

The chain recombines TRBV18 with TRBJ2-1, with 15 nucleotides matching TRBD2. This clonotype was sampled from a human donor who was the organ donor for an intestinal transplant. The sample was unstimulated CD4+ T cells sorted from spleen or lymph node cells, taken before transplant. In DNA form, the CDR3 reads TGTGCCAGCTCGGGACTAGCGGGAGGAGACAATGAGCAGTTCTTC. Translated, it gives CASSGLAGGDNEQFF. Filled out from reference TRBV18 and TRBJ2-1, the complete variable domain reads NAGVMQNPRHLVRRRGQEARLRCSPMKGHSHVYWYRQLPEEGLKFMVYLQKENIIDESGMPKERFSAEFPKEGPSILRIQQVVRGDSAAYFCASSGLAGGDNEQFFGPGTRLTVL.